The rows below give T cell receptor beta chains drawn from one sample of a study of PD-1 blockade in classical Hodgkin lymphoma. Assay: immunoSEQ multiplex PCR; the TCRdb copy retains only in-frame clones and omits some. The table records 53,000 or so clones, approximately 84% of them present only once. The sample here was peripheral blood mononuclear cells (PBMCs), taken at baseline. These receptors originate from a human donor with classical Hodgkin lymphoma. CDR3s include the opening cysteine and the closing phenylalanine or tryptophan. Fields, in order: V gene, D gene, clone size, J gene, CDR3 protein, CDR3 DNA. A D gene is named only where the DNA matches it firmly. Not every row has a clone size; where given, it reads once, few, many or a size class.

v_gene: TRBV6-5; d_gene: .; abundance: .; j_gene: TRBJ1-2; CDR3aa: CASSPNYGYTF; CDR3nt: TGTGCCAGCAGTCCCAACTATGGCTACACCTTC
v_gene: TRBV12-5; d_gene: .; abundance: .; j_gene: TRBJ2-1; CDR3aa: CASGIPSYYNEQFF; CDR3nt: TGTGCTAGTGGTATTCCCTCCTACTACAATGAGCAGTTCTTC
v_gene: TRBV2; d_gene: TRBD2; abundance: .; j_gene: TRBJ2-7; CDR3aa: CASTREGSSYEQYF; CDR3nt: TGTGCCAGCACCCGGGAGGGGAGCTCCTACGAGCAGTACTTC
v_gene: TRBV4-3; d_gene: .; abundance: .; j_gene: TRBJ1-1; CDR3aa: CASSQVDRNTEAFF; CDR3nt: TGCGCCAGCAGCCAAGTGGACAGGAACACTGAAGCTTTCTTT
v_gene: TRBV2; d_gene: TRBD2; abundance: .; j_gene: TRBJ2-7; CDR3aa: CASSERLAGANSYEQYF; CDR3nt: TGTGCCAGCAGTGAACGGCTAGCGGGAGCCAACTCCTACGAGCAGTACTTC
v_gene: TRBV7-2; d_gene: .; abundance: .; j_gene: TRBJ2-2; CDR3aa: CASSPWRGGTNTGELFF; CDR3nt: TGTGCCAGCAGCCCATGGCGCGGCGGGACGAACACCGGGGAGCTGTTTTTT
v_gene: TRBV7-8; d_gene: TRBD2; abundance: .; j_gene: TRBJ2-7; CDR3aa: CASSGTSGTYEQYF; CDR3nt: TGTGCCAGCAGCGGGACTAGCGGAACCTACGAGCAGTACTTC
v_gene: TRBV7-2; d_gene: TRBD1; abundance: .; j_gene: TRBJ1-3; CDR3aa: CASSSDRVGNTIYF; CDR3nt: TGTGCCAGCAGCTCGGACAGGGTTGGAAACACCATATATTTT
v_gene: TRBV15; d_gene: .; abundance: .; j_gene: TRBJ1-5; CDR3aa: CATSRWTGEPGQPQHF; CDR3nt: TGTGCCACCAGCAGATGGACCGGGGAGCCCGGGCAGCCCCAGCATTTT
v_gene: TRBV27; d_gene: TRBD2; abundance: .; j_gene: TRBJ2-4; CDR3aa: CASSLGASGRQIQYF; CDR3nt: TGTGCCAGCAGTCTCGGTGCTAGCGGGAGGCAAATTCAGTACTTC
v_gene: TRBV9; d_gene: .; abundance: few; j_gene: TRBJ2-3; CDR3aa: CASSLGIASTDTQYF; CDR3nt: TGTGCCAGCAGCCTAGGGATAGCCAGCACAGATACGCAGTATTTT
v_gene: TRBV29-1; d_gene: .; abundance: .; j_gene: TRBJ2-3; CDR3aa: CSVEGGRGADTQYF; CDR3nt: TGCAGCGTTGAAGGTGGTCGGGGAGCAGATACGCAGTATTTT
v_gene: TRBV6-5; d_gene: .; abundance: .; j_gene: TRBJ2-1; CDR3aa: CASSYRHPVWDEQFF; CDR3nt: TGTGCCAGCAGTTATCGACACCCCGTGTGGGATGAGCAGTTCTTC
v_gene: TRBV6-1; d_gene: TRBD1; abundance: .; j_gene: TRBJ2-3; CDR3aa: CASSTGGLGTDTQYF; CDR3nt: TGTGCCAGCTCCACAGGGGGGCTCGGCACAGATACGCAGTATTTT
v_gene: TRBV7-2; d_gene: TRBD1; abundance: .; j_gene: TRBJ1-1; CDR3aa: CASSFGQGTKRAFF; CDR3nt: TGTGCCAGCAGCTTCGGACAGGGTACGAAGCGAGCTTTCTTT
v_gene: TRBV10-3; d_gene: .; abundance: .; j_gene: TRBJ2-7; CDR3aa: CAISEISYEQYF; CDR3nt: TGTGCCATCAGTGAGATCTCTTACGAGCAGTACTTC
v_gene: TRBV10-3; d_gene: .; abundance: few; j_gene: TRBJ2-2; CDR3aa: CAITSGRSNTGELFF; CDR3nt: TGTGCCATCACCTCAGGGAGGTCGAACACCGGGGAGCTGTTTTTT
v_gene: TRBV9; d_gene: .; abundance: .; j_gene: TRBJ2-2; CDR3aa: CASSVDGRIISTGELFF; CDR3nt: TGTGCCAGCAGCGTCGATGGTAGAATAATAAGCACCGGGGAGCTGTTTTTT
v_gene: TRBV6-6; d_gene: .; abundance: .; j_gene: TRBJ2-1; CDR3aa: CASSSGDQSYNEQFF; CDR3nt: TGTGCCAGCAGTTCAGGGGACCAATCCTACAATGAGCAGTTCTTC
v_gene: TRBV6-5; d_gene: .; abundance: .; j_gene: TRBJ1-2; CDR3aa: CASKRENYGYTF; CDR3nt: TGTGCCAGCAAACGGGAGAACTATGGCTACACCTTC
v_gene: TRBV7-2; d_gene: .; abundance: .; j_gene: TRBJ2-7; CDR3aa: CASGTPGIDLGQYF; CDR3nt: TGTGCCAGCGGTACCCCCGGGATCGACCTGGGGCAGTACTTC
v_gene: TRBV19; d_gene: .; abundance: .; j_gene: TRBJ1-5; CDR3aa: CASRGGVGQPQHF; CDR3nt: TGTGCCAGTAGGGGTGGGGTGGGACAGCCCCAGCATTTT
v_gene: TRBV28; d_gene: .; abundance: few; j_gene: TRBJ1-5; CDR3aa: CASRSRQPQHF; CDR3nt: TGTGCCAGCCGATCCAGGCAGCCCCAGCATTTT
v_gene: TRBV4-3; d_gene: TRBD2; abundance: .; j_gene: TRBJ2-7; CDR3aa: CASARTSGTSHEQYF; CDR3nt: TGCGCCAGCGCCAGGACTAGCGGGACCTCCCACGAGCAGTACTTC
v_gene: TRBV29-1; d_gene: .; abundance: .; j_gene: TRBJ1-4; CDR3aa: CSVDSGRKLFF; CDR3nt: TGCAGCGTTGATTCAGGGAGAAAACTGTTTTTT
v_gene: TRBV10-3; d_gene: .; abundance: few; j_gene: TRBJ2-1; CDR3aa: CAISILDSYNEQFF; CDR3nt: TGTGCCATCAGCATCTTGGACTCCTACAATGAGCAGTTCTTC
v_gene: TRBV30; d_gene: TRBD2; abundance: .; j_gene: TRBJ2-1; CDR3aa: CAWTGGDSREGYNEQFF; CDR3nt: TGTGCCTGGACCGGGGGGGATAGCCGGGAGGGGTACAATGAGCAGTTCTTC
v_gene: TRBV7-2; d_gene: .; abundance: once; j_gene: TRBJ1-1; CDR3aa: CASSMERGGEAFF; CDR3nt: TGTGCCAGCAGCATGGAGAGGGGGGGAGAAGCTTTCTTT
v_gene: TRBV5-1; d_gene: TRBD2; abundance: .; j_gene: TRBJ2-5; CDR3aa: CASSYGGGSETQYF; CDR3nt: TGCGCCAGCAGCTACGGCGGGGGGAGCGAGACCCAGTACTTC
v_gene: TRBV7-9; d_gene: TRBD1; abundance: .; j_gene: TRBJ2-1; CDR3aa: CASSLRGLGQPNNEQFF; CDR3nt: TGTGCCAGCAGCTTAAGGGGCTTGGGACAGCCAAACAATGAGCAGTTCTTC
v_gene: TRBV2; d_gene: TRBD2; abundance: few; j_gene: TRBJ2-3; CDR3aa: CASSEPLAGVMQYF; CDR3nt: TGTGCCAGCAGTGAACCACTAGCGGGAGTGATGCAGTATTTT
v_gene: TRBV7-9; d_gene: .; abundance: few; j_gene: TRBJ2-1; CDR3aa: CASSLVRDNEQFF; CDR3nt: TGTGCCAGCAGCTTAGTTCGCGACAATGAGCAGTTCTTC
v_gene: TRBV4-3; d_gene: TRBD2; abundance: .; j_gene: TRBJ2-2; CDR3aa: CASSLRGGETGELFF; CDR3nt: TGCGCCAGCAGCCTTCGGGGGGGAGAAACCGGGGAGCTGTTTTTT
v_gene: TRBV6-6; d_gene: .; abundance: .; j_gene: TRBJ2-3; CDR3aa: CATEGGGGDTQYF; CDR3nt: TGTGCCACCGAAGGGGGCGGGGGAGATACGCAGTATTTT
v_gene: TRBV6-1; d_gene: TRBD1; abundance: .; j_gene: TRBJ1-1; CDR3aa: CASSGGTANTEAFF; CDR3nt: TGTGCCAGCAGTGGGGGGACAGCGAACACTGAAGCTTTCTTT
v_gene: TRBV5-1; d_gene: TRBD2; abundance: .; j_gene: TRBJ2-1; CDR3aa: CASSPGTSGVQFF; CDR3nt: TGCGCCAGCAGCCCGGGGACTAGCGGGGTTCAGTTCTTC
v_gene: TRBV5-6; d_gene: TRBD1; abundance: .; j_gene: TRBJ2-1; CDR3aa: CASSLPGQGYNEQFF; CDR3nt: TGTGCCAGCAGCTTGCCCGGACAGGGTTACAATGAGCAGTTCTTC
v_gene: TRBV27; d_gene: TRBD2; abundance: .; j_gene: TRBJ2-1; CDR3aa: CASSSLMGGVNEQFF; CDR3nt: TGTGCCAGCAGTTCCCTGATGGGAGGGGTGAATGAGCAGTTCTTC
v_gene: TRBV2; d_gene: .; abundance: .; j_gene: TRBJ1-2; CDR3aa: CASSAMTDYGYTF; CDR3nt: TGTGCCAGCAGTGCCATGACAGATTATGGCTACACCTTC
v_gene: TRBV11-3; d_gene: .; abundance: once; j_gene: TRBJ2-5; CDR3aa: CASSLGGQETQYF; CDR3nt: TGTGCCAGCAGCTTAGGCGGTCAAGAGACCCAGTACTTC
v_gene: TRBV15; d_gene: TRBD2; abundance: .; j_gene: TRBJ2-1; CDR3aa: CATQLAGGNEQFF; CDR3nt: TGTGCCACCCAACTAGCGGGGGGCAATGAGCAGTTCTTC
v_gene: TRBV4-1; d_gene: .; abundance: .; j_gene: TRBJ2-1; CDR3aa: CASSYPTGRGLYNEQFF; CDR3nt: TGCGCCAGCAGCTACCCTACTGGACGGGGCCTCTACAATGAGCAGTTCTTC
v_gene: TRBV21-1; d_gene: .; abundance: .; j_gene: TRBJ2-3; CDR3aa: CASSLPTDTQYF; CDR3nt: TGTGCCAGCAGCTTACCCACAGATACGCAGTATTTT
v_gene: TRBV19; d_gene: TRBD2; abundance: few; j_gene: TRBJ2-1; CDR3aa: CASSRGLVNEQFF; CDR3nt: TGTGCCAGTAGCCGGGGACTAGTGAATGAGCAGTTCTTC
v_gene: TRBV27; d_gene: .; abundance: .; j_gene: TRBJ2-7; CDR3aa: CASSHIQMSRRYEQYF; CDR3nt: TGTGCCAGCAGTCACATCCAGATGAGTAGGCGGTACGAGCAGTACTTC